This TCR beta chain was sequenced for a study of long-term antiretroviral therapy in people with HIV. Study at large: Of all samples, the earliest predate the 2015 immediate-ART recommendation by about a decade.

Each HIV-infected participant was given treatment in the United States. Broader study findings: ART adherence, viral resistance and therapy changes went unrecorded. Relative to control repertoires, HIV repertoires exhibited narrower CDR3 length ranges.

Survey level was the resolution at which the v3.0 immunoSEQ assay ran. Clones were sequenced by immunoSEQ multiplex PCR, and TCRdb holds only the in-frame ones, with some missing. Of fewer than 20,000 clones listed, 80% to 90% are singletons. The germline V gene encodes CDR1 LGHNA and CDR2 YSLEER. The CDR3 contains 17 residues. V was trimmed by 0 bases and J by 3 bases, leaving 17 bases between them. As for this clone: The antigen is undetermined.

The gene calls are TRBV4-3 and TRBJ1-1, with D perhaps TRBD1 (5 bases). The TCR originated in a man aged 18 to 30 with HIV. Here the sequenced sample was unsorted PBMCs, taken 0.1 years after starting antiretroviral therapy. The DNA of the CDR3 is TGCGCCAGCAGCCAAGACCGCGCCGGGGCCTGGGACACTGAAGCTTTCTTT. It is translated as CASSQDRAGAWDTEAFF.